Here is one T cell receptor (beta chain) with its context. Germline V CDR1 and CDR2: SGHRS, YFSETQ. CDR3 size: 16 residues. V was pared by 3 bases and J by 2 bases, with 9 bases of the junction left unmatched. This record belongs to a study of PD-L1 blockade in urothelial cancer. This sample's time point: peripheral blood 6 weeks after treatment start. The table came from immunoSEQ multiplex PCR; TCRdb's copy has only in-frame clones and leaves some out. In the table there are about 30,000 clones, around 89% of which are singletons. Specimen: PBMCs, collected around atezolizumab (anti-PD-L1) treatment. The sequence came from an elderly man with urothelial cancer. The genes are TRBV5-1 and TRBJ2-7, with 9 bases fitting TRBD1. CDR3 nucleotides: TGCGCCAGCAGCTGGGGACAGGGTGAGGGGCCCTACGAGCAGTACTTC. Amino acids: CASSWGQGEGPYEQYF.